This T cell receptor beta chain comes out of a study of OX40 agonist ivuxolimab in advanced cancers. Looking at the study overall: Enrolled patients in dose escalation had cancers that were hepatocellular carcinoma, melanoma, renal cell or head and neck cancer.

As concerns this clone: The target antigen is unknown.

The germline gives CDR1 GTSNPN, CDR2 SVGIG (reference sequence). The CDR3 totals 13 residues. V was shortened by 3 bases and J by 0 bases, with 6 bases between the two germline ends. The assay was immunoSEQ multiplex PCR, and TCRdb's table has in-frame clones only and misses some. The sample records about 49,000 clones, about four fifths being singletons. Broader study findings: At 0.1 to 3.0 mg/kg, clonal expansion of CD4+ and CD8+ blood T cells had occurred by week 6.

The receptor was derived from an adult with an advanced solid tumor such as melanoma, head and neck, liver or kidney cancer. The sequences come from CD4+ or CD8+ T cells sorted from blood, collected in a trial of the OX40 agonist ivuxolimab. This chain uses TRBV30 with TRBJ1-3; D call uncertain. CDR3 loop: CAWRRTSGNTIYF. The CDR3 DNA sequence: TGTGCCTGGAGAAGGACCTCTGGAAACACCATATATTTT.